A selection of T cell receptor beta chains follows, all from one sample in a study of T cell responses to AZD1222 COVID-19 vaccine. Sequenced by immunoSEQ multiplex PCR; TCRdb stores in-frame clones only, minus some. Of about 170,000 clones listed, roughly 93% were seen once; the top ten hold around 4%. This specimen consisted of peripheral blood, obtained on day 0 of AZD1222 vaccination. Every receptor here comes from an adult in good health. The CDR3 runs from the conserved cysteine through the conserved F or W. D genes are given only for firm matches. Size is stated for part of the rows, as once, few or many counts, or as a class when the clone is expanded.

V: TRBV6-5
D: NA
size: once
J: TRBJ2-2
CDR3: CATAFGIWSGELFF
DNA: TGTGCCACCGCCTTTGGGATTTGGTCCGGGGAGCTGTTTTTT

V: TRBV4-1
D: NA
size: few
J: TRBJ2-3
CDR3: CASSQGGSGSTDTQYF
DNA: TGCGCCAGCAGCCAAGGGGGAAGCGGGAGCACAGATACGCAGTATTTT

V: TRBV29-1
D: NA
size: NA
J: TRBJ1-2
CDR3: CSVGTMNYGYTF
DNA: TGCAGCGTTGGGACAATGAACTATGGCTACACCTTC

V: TRBV19
D: NA
size: NA
J: TRBJ1-1
CDR3: CASRQGYGMNTEAFF
DNA: TGTGCCAGTAGACAGGGATACGGAATGAACACTGAAGCTTTCTTT

V: TRBV7-2
D: NA
size: NA
J: TRBJ1-6
CDR3: CASSPNSGSPLHF
DNA: TGTGCCAGCAGCCCCAATTCAGGGTCACCCCTCCACTTT

V: TRBV5-1
D: NA
size: NA
J: TRBJ2-1
CDR3: CASRHNGIGNEQFF
DNA: TGCGCCAGCAGGCACAACGGGATAGGAAATGAGCAGTTCTTC

V: TRBV27
D: TRBD2
size: NA
J: TRBJ2-2
CDR3: CASRREGTNTGELFF
DNA: TGTGCCAGCAGGCGGGAGGGGACGAACACCGGGGAGCTGTTTTTT

V: TRBV7-9
D: NA
size: NA
J: TRBJ1-4
CDR3: CASSLSGGYNEKLFF
DNA: TGTGCCAGCAGCTTAAGCGGGGGGTACAATGAAAAACTGTTTTTT

V: TRBV5-1
D: TRBD1
size: NA
J: TRBJ1-3
CDR3: CASSLAGEGQVFSTGNTIYF
DNA: TGCGCCAGCAGCTTGGCCGGAGAAGGACAGGTTTTTTCTACTGGAAACACCATATATTTT

V: TRBV7-2
D: NA
size: NA
J: TRBJ2-7
CDR3: CASSSSTSSYEQYF
DNA: TGTGCCAGCAGCTCGTCGACTAGCTCCTACGAGCAGTACTTC

V: TRBV7-9
D: TRBD1
size: once
J: TRBJ2-2
CDR3: CASSPRTGEIAGELFF
DNA: TGTGCCAGCAGCCCACGGACAGGGGAGATTGCCGGGGAGCTGTTTTTT

V: TRBV20-1
D: NA
size: NA
J: TRBJ2-3
CDR3: CSAKSVVTQYF
DNA: TGCAGTGCTAAGAGTGTGGTTACGCAGTATTTT

V: TRBV6-5
D: TRBD2
size: once
J: TRBJ2-3
CDR3: CASSSASGTSLDTQYF
DNA: TGTGCCAGCAGTTCTGCTAGCGGGACCTCCCTCGATACGCAGTATTTT

V: TRBV7-6
D: NA
size: few
J: TRBJ2-7
CDR3: CASSLGPGQHYEQYF
DNA: TGTGCCAGCAGCTTAGGACCCGGACAGCACTACGAGCAGTACTTC

V: TRBV18
D: NA
size: once
J: TRBJ1-1
CDR3: CASSPRGHGLLEAFF
DNA: TGTGCCAGCTCACCCCGGGGCCACGGCTTACTCGAAGCTTTCTTT

V: TRBV7-2
D: NA
size: NA
J: TRBJ2-1
CDR3: CASSLAHSISYNEQFF
DNA: TGTGCCAGCAGCTTAGCGCATTCGATTTCCTACAATGAGCAGTTCTTC

V: TRBV2
D: TRBD1
size: NA
J: TRBJ1-6
CDR3: CASRGNRGNSPLHF
DNA: TGTGCCAGTAGAGGGAACAGGGGAAATTCACCCCTCCACTTT

V: TRBV7-2
D: TRBD1
size: NA
J: TRBJ2-2
CDR3: CASSAQGALNTGELFF
DNA: TGTGCCAGCAGCGCCCAGGGGGCCCTGAACACCGGGGAGCTGTTTTTT

V: TRBV7-9
D: TRBD2
size: NA
J: TRBJ2-1
CDR3: CASSFPRSGGVYEQFF
DNA: TGTGCCAGCAGCTTCCCTAGGAGCGGGGGAGTCTATGAGCAGTTCTTC

V: TRBV6-1
D: NA
size: NA
J: TRBJ1-1
CDR3: CASSEAIFGPRRAFF
DNA: TGTGCCAGCAGTGAAGCAATATTTGGCCCGAGGAGGGCTTTCTTT

V: TRBV6-5
D: NA
size: NA
J: TRBJ2-1
CDR3: CASSYFKGRNEQFF
DNA: TGTGCCAGCAGTTATTTCAAAGGGAGAAATGAGCAGTTCTTC

V: TRBV19
D: TRBD2
size: NA
J: TRBJ2-5
CDR3: CASSIAGGLKETQYF
DNA: TGTGCCAGTAGTATAGCGGGGGGACTCAAAGAGACCCAGTACTTC

V: TRBV6-5
D: NA
size: NA
J: TRBJ1-5
CDR3: CASSHGGDQPQHF
DNA: TGTGCCAGCAGTCACGGCGGGGATCAGCCCCAGCATTTT

V: TRBV19
D: NA
size: NA
J: TRBJ1-1
CDR3: CASSYRDSANMNTEAFF
DNA: TGTGCCAGTAGTTACCGCGACAGTGCGAACATGAACACTGAAGCTTTCTTT

V: TRBV2
D: NA
size: NA
J: TRBJ1-5
CDR3: CASSKRLTDSNQPQHF
DNA: TGTGCCAGCAGTAAAAGACTGACAGACAGCAATCAGCCCCAGCATTTT

V: TRBV6-5
D: NA
size: NA
J: TRBJ1-2
CDR3: CASTGTIDYGYTF
DNA: TGTGCCAGCACAGGGACGATTGATTATGGCTACACCTTC

V: TRBV18
D: NA
size: NA
J: TRBJ2-7
CDR3: CASSPLESSYEQYF
DNA: TGTGCCAGCTCACCACTGGAGAGCTCCTACGAGCAGTACTTC

V: TRBV4-2
D: TRBD2
size: NA
J: TRBJ2-1
CDR3: CASSQDQASGSRGNEQFF
DNA: TGTGCCAGCAGCCAAGATCAGGCTAGCGGGAGTAGGGGAAATGAGCAGTTCTTC

V: TRBV19
D: NA
size: few
J: TRBJ2-3
CDR3: CASSPRPRVNTDTQYF
DNA: TGTGCCAGTAGTCCCCGTCCCAGGGTCAACACAGATACGCAGTATTTT

V: TRBV7-9
D: NA
size: NA
J: TRBJ1-5
CDR3: CASSGADQPQHF
DNA: TGTGCCAGCAGTGGGGCAGATCAGCCCCAGCATTTT

V: TRBV11-2
D: NA
size: NA
J: TRBJ2-3
CDR3: CASSFSMDTQYF
DNA: TGTGCCAGCAGCTTTTCTATGGATACGCAGTATTTT

V: TRBV3-1/TRBV3-2
D: NA
size: NA
J: TRBJ2-1
CDR3: CASGGGGSSNEQFF
DNA: TGTGCCAGCGGAGGGGGGGGATCCTCCAATGAGCAGTTCTTC

V: TRBV5-1
D: NA
size: once
J: TRBJ1-2
CDR3: CASSLDPGQGLYGYTF
DNA: TGCGCCAGCAGCTTGGATCCAGGGCAAGGGCTCTATGGCTACACCTTC

V: TRBV20-1
D: NA
size: once
J: TRBJ1-2
CDR3: CSVSREPGYTF
DNA: TGCAGTGTATCCAGGGAGCCTGGCTACACCTTC

V: TRBV18
D: TRBD2
size: NA
J: TRBJ2-7
CDR3: CASSPGLAPYEQYF
DNA: TGTGCCAGCTCACCGGGACTAGCCCCCTACGAGCAGTACTTC